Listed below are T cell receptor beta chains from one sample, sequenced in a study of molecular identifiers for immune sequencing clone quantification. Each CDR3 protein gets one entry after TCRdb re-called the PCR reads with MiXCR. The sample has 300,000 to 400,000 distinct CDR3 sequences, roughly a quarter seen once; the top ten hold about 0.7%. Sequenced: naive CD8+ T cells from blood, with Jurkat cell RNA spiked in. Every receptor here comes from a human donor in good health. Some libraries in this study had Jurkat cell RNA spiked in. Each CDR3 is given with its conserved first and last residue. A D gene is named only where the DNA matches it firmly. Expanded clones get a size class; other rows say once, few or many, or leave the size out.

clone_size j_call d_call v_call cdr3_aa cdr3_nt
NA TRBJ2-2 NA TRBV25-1 CASSEFTGMNAGELFF TGTGCCAGCAGTGAATTCACGGGTATGAACGCCGGGGAGCTGTTTTTT
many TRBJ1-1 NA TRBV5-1 CASSLDWGMNTEAFF TGCGCCAGCAGCTTGGATTGGGGAATGAACACTGAAGCTTTCTTT
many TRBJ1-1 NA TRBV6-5 CASSSNTEAFF TGTGCCAGCAGTTCCAACACTGAAGCTTTCTTT
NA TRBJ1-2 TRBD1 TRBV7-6 CASSPIPGQGAMFDGYTF TGTGCCAGCAGCCCAATCCCGGGACAGGGGGCTATGTTCGATGGCTACACCTTC
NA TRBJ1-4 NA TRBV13 CASSFSATNEKLFF TGTGCCAGCAGCTTCTCTGCAACTAATGAAAAACTGTTTTTT
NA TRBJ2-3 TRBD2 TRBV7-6 CASSLAMDTSAKRSTDTQYF TGTGCCAGCAGCTTAGCTATGGACACTAGCGCCAAGAGAAGCACAGATACGCAGTATTTT
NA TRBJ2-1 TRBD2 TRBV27 CASSPLTSGGRSYNEQFF TGTGCCAGCAGTCCTCTAACAAGCGGGGGGCGGTCCTACAATGAGCAGTTCTTC
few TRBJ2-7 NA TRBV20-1 CSARDHRSPYEQYF TGCAGTGCTAGAGATCACAGGAGCCCCTACGAGCAGTACTTC
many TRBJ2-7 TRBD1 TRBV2 CATTLMDRGETYEQYF TGTGCCACCACTTTAATGGACAGGGGCGAGACCTACGAGCAGTACTTC
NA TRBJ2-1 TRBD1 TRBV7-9 CASSLQVPGQGANEQFF TGTGCCAGCAGCTTACAGGTTCCGGGACAGGGGGCCAATGAGCAGTTCTTC
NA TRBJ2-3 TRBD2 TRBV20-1 CSARYSPLRFSGNNPDTQYF TGCAGTGCTAGATACTCCCCCCTCCGATTTAGCGGGAATAATCCAGATACGCAGTATTTT
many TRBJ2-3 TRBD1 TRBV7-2 CASSLFPGQGALDTQYF TGTGCCAGCAGCTTATTTCCAGGACAGGGGGCGTTGGATACGCAGTATTTT
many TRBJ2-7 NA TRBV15 CATSRDTGASYEQYF TGTGCCACCAGCAGAGATACGGGGGCCTCCTACGAGCAGTACTTC
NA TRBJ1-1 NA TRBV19 CASSTRQNTEAFF TGTGCCAGTAGTACAAGACAGAACACTGAAGCTTTCTTT
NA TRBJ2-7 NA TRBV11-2 CASTDEVTGHYEQYF TGTGCCAGCACCGACGAGGTAACAGGGCACTACGAGCAGTACTTC
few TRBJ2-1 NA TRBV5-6 CASSSLTRPPCNEQFF TGTGCCAGCAGCTCCCTGACTAGACCTCCTTGCAATGAGCAGTTCTTC
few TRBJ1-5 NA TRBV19 CASSIGRGETNQPQHF TGTGCCAGTAGTATCGGTAGGGGTGAAACCAATCAGCCCCAGCATTTT
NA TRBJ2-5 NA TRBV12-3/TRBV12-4 CASSLVGQGGQETQYF TGTGCCAGCAGTTTAGTTGGGCAGGGGGGCCAAGAGACCCAGTACTTC
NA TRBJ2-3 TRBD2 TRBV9 CASSPEPGLAGGRDTQYF TGTGCCAGCAGCCCCGAACCCGGACTAGCGGGAGGTCGGGATACGCAGTATTTT
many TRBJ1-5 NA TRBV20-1 CSGKDQGDYQPQHF TGCAGTGGGAAGGATCAGGGAGACTATCAGCCCCAGCATTTT
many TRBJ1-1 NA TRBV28 CASSFRKVTEAFF TGTGCCAGCAGTTTTAGGAAGGTTACTGAAGCTTTCTTT
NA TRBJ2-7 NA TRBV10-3 CAISRNSDTYEQYF TGTGCCATCAGTCGAAATAGCGACACCTACGAGCAGTACTTC
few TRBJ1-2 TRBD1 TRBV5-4 CASSVGPGTGDYGYTF TGTGCCAGCAGCGTCGGGCCCGGAACAGGGGACTATGGCTACACCTTC
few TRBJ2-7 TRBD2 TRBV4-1 CASSQDLSGGQYEQYF TGCGCCAGCAGCCAAGATCTTAGCGGGGGACAGTACGAGCAGTACTTC
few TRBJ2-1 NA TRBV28 CASTKSGTWGYNEQFF TGTGCCAGCACCAAATCCGGGACTTGGGGCTACAATGAGCAGTTCTTC
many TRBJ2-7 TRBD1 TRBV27 CASSNRGKREQYF TGTGCCAGCTCTAACAGGGGCAAACGGGAGCAGTACTTC
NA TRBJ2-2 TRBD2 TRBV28 CASSSGTSVYTGELFF TGTGCCAGCAGTTCTGGGACTAGCGTTTACACCGGGGAGCTGTTTTTT
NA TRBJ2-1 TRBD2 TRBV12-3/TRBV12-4 CASSLVRGGGAYNEQFF TGTGCCAGCAGTTTGGTCAGAGGCGGGGGGGCCTACAATGAGCAGTTCTTC
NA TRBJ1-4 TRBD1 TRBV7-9 CASSEGKSSRTGGEKLFF TGTGCCAGCAGCGAAGGAAAAAGCTCCCGGACAGGGGGTGAAAAACTGTTTTTT
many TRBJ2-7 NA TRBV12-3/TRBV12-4 CASSPGWDEQYF TGTGCCAGCAGTCCCGGATGGGACGAGCAGTACTTC